These 22 T cell receptor beta chains were all obtained from the same sample, sequenced in a study of regulatory T cells in long-lasting Graves disease. CDR3-region Arm-PCR and iRepertoire HTBI primers produced the TCR beta libraries. MiXCR, run by TCRdb on the multiplex PCR reads, gives a single entry per CDR3 protein. The table has fewer than 450,000 distinct CDR3 sequences, less than 25% seen once. Time point indicated: persistent/refractory GD, antithyroid drugs over 5 years with positive TRAb. The TCR library was made from RNA that had been extracted from PBMCs in TRIzol. The input for sequencing was peripheral blood mononuclear cells (PBMCs), taken when the disease was refractory, from a patient treated with antithyroid drugs. The origin of the receptors is a female donor with Graves disease.

This clonotype was counted only a few times. The chain uses TRBV7-8 and TRBJ2-7, with D perhaps matching TRBD1 or TRBD2 (5 bases each). CDR1 and CDR2 (germline): SGHVS, FQNEAQ. Trimming left V 5 bases short and J 1 base short, with 15 bases between. The CDR3 sequence is 15 residues long. The CDR3 spells CASSRTWDGSYEQYF. DNA of the CDR3: TGTGCCAGCAGCCGAACTTGGGACGGATCCTACGAGCAGTACTTC. Combining the CDR3 with reference TRBV7-8 and TRBJ2-7 gives the whole variable domain GAGVSQSPRYKVAKRGQDVALRCDPISGHVSLFWYQQALGQGPEFLTYFQNEAQLDKSGLPSDRFFAERPEGSVSTLKIQRTQQEDSAVYLCASSRTWDGSYEQYFGPGTRLTVT.

This clonotype was found many times. This sequence joins TRBV6-2 or TRBV6-3 and TRBJ1-2; 9 bases line up with TRBD1. Trimming removed 6 bases from V and 0 bases from J; junction bases left unmatched: 5. This CDR3 contains 15 residues. Germline CDR1 is MNHEY and CDR2 is SVGEGT. The DNA of the CDR3 is TGTGCCAGCAGCCCCGGACAGGGGACTAACTATGGCTACACCTTC. This gives the protein CASSPGQGTNYGYTF.

This clonotype was observed many times. The chain carries TRBV12-3 or TRBV12-4 and TRBJ1-5; D unclear. The CDR3 sequence is 14 residues long. V shed 1 base and J shed 6 bases, with 10 bases lying between them. CDR3 coding DNA: TGTGCCAGCAGTTTAGACGGCGCAGGTCAGCCCCAGCATTTT. It encodes CASSLDGAGQPQHF.

There are a few counts of this clonotype. The chain recombines TRBV12-5 with TRBJ2-2; 11 bases line up with TRBD2. Trimming took 3 bases from V and 7 from J; bases not matched to a gene: 7. The CDR3 runs to 16 residues. Germline values: CDR1 LGHNT, CDR2 FRNRAP. The CDR3 DNA is TGTGCTAGTGGTTTCTCCGGGACTAGCGGTGACGGGGAGCTGTTTTTT. It encodes CASGFSGTSGDGELFF.

For the CDR3, the DNA is TGTGCCGGCTCCAGTGGGGACATGTCCGTAGAGACCCAGTACTTC. It codes for CAGSSGDMSVETQYF. V gene TRBV7-9 combines with J gene TRBJ2-5, with a weak D call TRBD1 (6 bases). Germline CDR1 SEHNR, CDR2 FQNEAQ (reference sequence). The CDR3 runs 15 residues. The V gene lost 11 bases and the J gene lost 4 bases, with 23 bases spanning the gap.

In this sample, this clonotype turned up a few times. The chain uses TRBV7-8 and TRBJ1-2; 7 bases align to TRBD1. The CDR3 length is 18 residues. J lost 1 base, V lost 5 bases, and 16 bases had no gene match. In germline, CDR1 is SGHVS, CDR2 FQNEAQ. For the CDR3, the DNA is TGTGCCAGCAGCAAGGAAATCATAGGGGGCGGGGGTAACTATGGCTACACCTTC. It codes for CASSKEIIGGGGNYGYTF.

This sequence joins TRBV4-3 and TRBJ2-2; D is perhaps TRBD1 (6 bases). The CDR3 has 18 amino acids. V was cut by 0 bases and J by 2 bases, with 16 bases left in between. Germline CDR1 and CDR2: LGHNA and YSLEER. This CDR3 is CASSQDLLGATNTGELFF. CDR3 nucleotides: TGCGCCAGCAGCCAAGATCTTTTGGGGGCCACAAACACCGGGGAGCTGTTTTTT.

Comment on this clonotype: This may come from a read error, since a much larger clone is one base off. The V and J genes are TRBV6-5 and TRBJ2-5; no reliable D call. CDR3 length: 15 residues. Germline V gene lookup returns CDR1 MNHEY and CDR2 SVGAGI. Here the CDR3 reads CAISHPLGSTETQYF. The DNA of the CDR3 is TGTGCCATCAGTCACCCGCTGGGCAGTACAGAGACCCAGTACTTC.

In DNA form, the CDR3 reads TGTGCCAGCAGTTTTTGGGCCAATTCACCCCTCCACTTT. Residues: CASSFWANSPLHF. This rearrangement joins TRBV27 to TRBJ1-6; D is unresolved. CDR1 and CDR2 from the germline V gene are MNHEY and SMNVEV (reference sequence). V was clipped by 3 bases and J by 7 bases, with 7 bases between them. This CDR3 spans 13 amino acids.

V usage is TRBV20-1 and J usage is TRBJ1-1; 8 nucleotides agree with TRBD1. Germline V lookup: CDR1 DFQATT, CDR2 SNEGSKA (reference sequence). The ends lost 2 bases at V and 0 bases at J; junction bases unmatched: 11. CDR3 size: 17 residues. In DNA, the CDR3 is TGCAGTGCTAGACTATCCCAGGGGGCGCGGATGAACACTGAAGCTTTCTTT. Translation gives CSARLSQGARMNTEAFF.

The chain links TRBV20-1 to TRBJ2-7; a weak D match, TRBD2 (6 bases). The V and J ends lost 2 bases and 4 bases respectively, with 15 bases between them. The CDR3 is 14 amino acids. The germline V gene has CDR1 DFQATT and CDR2 SNEGSKA (reference sequence). CDR3 DNA sequence: TGCAGTGCTAGATACCGGGACTTAAATTACGAGCAGTACTTC. It specifies CSARYRDLNYEQYF.

The chain couples TRBV7-9 to TRBJ2-7, with 8 bases lining up with TRBD1. This CDR3 has 13 residues. The ends lost 8 bases at V and 5 bases at J; junction bases unmatched: 8. The germline V gene encodes CDR1 SEHNR and CDR2 FQNEAQ (reference sequence). CDR3 nucleotides: TGTGCCAGCCAAGGGACAGGTGGGCACGAGCAGTACTTC. As protein: CASQGTGGHEQYF. The variable domain in full, with the rest retrieved from reference TRBV7-9 and TRBJ2-7, is DTGVSQNPRHKITKRGQNVTFRCDPISEHNRLYWYRQTLGQGPEFLTYFQNEAQLEKSRLLSDRFSAERPKGSFSTLEIQRTEQGDSAMYLCASQGTGGHEQYFGPGTRLTVT.

V is TRBV12-3 or TRBV12-4 and J is TRBJ2-2; 11 bases map to TRBD2. The CDR3 has 16 amino acids. The V segment lost 0 bases and the J segment 6 bases; nucleotides outside the gene matches: 3. The DNA for the CDR3 is TGTGCCAGCAGTTTAGCTAGCGGGAGGGCCTCCGGGGAGCTGTTTTTT. Amino acid sequence: CASSLASGRASGELFF.

This chain links TRBV20-1 with TRBJ2-7; 8 bases map to TRBD2. Germline V gene lookup returns CDR1 DFQATT and CDR2 SNEGSKA (reference sequence). The CDR3 spans 15 residues. The junction had 11 bases not matched to a gene; V was cut back by 0 bases and J by 7 bases. The CDR3 region is CSARDMPGLAGEQYF. The CDR3 nucleotides read TGCAGTGCTAGAGATATGCCCGGACTAGCTGGTGAGCAGTACTTC.

CDR3 in DNA: TGTGCCAGCAGCCTCCGGGGTAGCGGGAACTACAATGAGCAGTTCTTC. It specifies CASSLRGSGNYNEQFF. The rearrangement uses TRBV7-2 and TRBJ2-1, with 8 positions matching TRBD2. Germline values: CDR1 SGHTA, CDR2 FQGNSA. This CDR3 spans 16 amino acids. V lost 5 bases to trimming and J lost 3 bases; unmatched junction nucleotides: 9.

The table lists this clonotype with many counts. The chain carries TRBV28 and TRBJ2-7; 8 bases align to TRBD1. Germline V gene data show CDR1 as MDHEN and CDR2 as SYDVKM. The CDR3 consists of 15 residues. The trim removed 3 bases at V and 4 bases at J, leaving 8 bases unmatched. The CDR3 sequence: CASSLAGGVRYEQYF. The CDR3 DNA reads TGTGCCAGCAGTTTGGCAGGGGGCGTAAGATACGAGCAGTACTTC.

This clonotype has at least ten counts. The J gene is TRBJ1-2, the V gene TRBV2; D gene ambiguous. This CDR3 has 13 residues. The ends were cut back, 4 bases at V and 6 bases at J, with 12 bases in the middle. Germline V gene data show CDR1 as SNHLY and CDR2 as FYNNEI. The DNA for the CDR3 is TGTGCCAGCAGTGGTTTAGGAGGTCATGGCTACACCTTC. Its protein is CASSGLGGHGYTF.

This clonotype showed up just a few times. The chain employs TRBV7-9 and TRBJ2-6, with 8 positions matching TRBD1. The CDR3 consists of 17 residues. Germline CDR1 SEHNR, CDR2 FQNEAQ (reference sequence). The ends lost 4 bases at V and 0 bases at J; junction bases unmatched: 5. In DNA form, the CDR3 reads TGTGCCAGCAGCTCCGGGACAGGAAGCTCTGGGGCCAACGTCCTGACTTTC. Its protein product is CASSSGTGSSGANVLTF.

This clonotype was detected a few times. V usage is TRBV30 and J usage is TRBJ2-4, with unresolved D. Trimming took off 2 bases at V and 8 bases at J, with 16 bases between the two ends. Germline assignment: CDR1 GTSNPN and CDR2 SVGIG (reference sequence). The CDR3 is made up of 14 amino acids. CDR3 DNA: TGTGCCTGGAGTAGTTTTGGACGCCCCCACATTCAGTACTTC. This sequence encodes CAWSSFGRPHIQYF. The entire variable domain, with the rest obtained from reference TRBV30 and TRBJ2-4, is as follows: SQTIHQWPATLVQPVGSPLSLECTVEGTSNPNLYWYRQAAGRGLQLLFYSVGIGQISSEVPQNLSASRPQDRQFILSSKKLLLSDSGFYLCAWSSFGRPHIQYFGAGTRLSVL.

This clonotype occurred a few times. V gene TRBV25-1 combines with J gene TRBJ2-7; 8 bases line up with TRBD1. V was pared by 4 bases and J by 5 bases, with 10 bases of the junction left unmatched. This CDR3 is 15 amino acids long. Looked up from germline, CDR1 is MGHDK and CDR2 is SYGVNS. The CDR3 nucleotides are TGTGCCAGCAGTGCCCTGAAGACAGGGGATGACGAGCAGTACTTC. This translates into CASSALKTGDDEQYF.

The chain combines TRBV7-9 with TRBJ2-7; tentatively, D is TRBD1 (6 bases). Germline values: CDR1 SEHNR, CDR2 FQNEAQ (reference sequence). Trimming took 5 bases from V and 7 from J, leaving 15 bases between them. This CDR3 is 13 amino acids long. The CDR3 sequence is CASSPMGASEQYF. The CDR3 DNA is TGTGCCAGCAGCCCTATGGGGGCATCGGAGCAGTACTTC.

This clonotype was observed at least ten times. DNA for the CDR3: TGTGCCAGCAGTCTAACCGGGACAGGGGGAGAGACCCAGTACTTC. Its protein product is CASSLTGTGGETQYF. The chain uses TRBV12-3 or TRBV12-4 and TRBJ2-5, with TRBD1 identical over 11 bases. The V and J ends lost 5 bases and 4 bases, in that order; junction bases with no gene match: 6. The CDR3 spans 15 residues.